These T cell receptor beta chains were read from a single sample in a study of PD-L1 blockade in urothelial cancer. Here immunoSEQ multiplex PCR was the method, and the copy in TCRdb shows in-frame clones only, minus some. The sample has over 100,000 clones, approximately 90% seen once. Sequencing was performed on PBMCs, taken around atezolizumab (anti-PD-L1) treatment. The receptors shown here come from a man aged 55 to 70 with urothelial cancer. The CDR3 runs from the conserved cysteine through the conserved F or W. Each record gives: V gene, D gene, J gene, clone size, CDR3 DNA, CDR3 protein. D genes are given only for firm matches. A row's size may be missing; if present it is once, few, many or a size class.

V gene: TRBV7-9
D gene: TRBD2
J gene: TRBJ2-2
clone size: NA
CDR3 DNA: TGTGCCAGCAGCTCGATAGCGGGAGTAGCCACCGGGGAGCTGTTTTTT
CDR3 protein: CASSSIAGVATGELFF

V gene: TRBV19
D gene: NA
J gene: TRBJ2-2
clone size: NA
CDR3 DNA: TGTGCCAGTAGTAAACCGGGACACCTAGGCTCGAACACCGGGGAGCTGTTTTTT
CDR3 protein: CASSKPGHLGSNTGELFF

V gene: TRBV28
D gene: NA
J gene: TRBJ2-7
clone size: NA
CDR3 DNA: TGTGCCAGCAGTCTGGGACTTTACGAGCAGTACTTC
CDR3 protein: CASSLGLYEQYF

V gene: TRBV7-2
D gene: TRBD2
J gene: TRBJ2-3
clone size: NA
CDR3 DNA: TGTGCCAGCAGCCCCCTAGCGGGAGGTCGAACTAGCACAGATACGCAGTATTTT
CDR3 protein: CASSPLAGGRTSTDTQYF

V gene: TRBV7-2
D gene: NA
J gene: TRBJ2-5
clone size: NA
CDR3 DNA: TGTGCCAGCAGCCCACCCCTTATCCCAGGGCGGGAGACCCAGTACTTC
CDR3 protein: CASSPPLIPGRETQYF

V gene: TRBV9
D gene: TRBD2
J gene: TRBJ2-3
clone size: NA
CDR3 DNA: TGTGCCAGCAGCCCTCAAGCGGGGTCCACAGATACGCAGTATTTT
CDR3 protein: CASSPQAGSTDTQYF

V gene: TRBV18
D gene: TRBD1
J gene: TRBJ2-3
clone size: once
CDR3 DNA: TGTGCCAGCTCACCACGTACAGGGGGTATAGCTACGCAGTATTTT
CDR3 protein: CASSPRTGGIATQYF

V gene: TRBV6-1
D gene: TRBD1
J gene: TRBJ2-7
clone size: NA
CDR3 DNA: TGTGCCAGCACCCCCCGGGACAGGGTCTCCTACGAGCAGTACTTC
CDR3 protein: CASTPRDRVSYEQYF

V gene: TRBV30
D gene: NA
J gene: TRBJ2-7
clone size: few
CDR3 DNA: TGTGCCTGGAGTGCCAAGGGAGCCGACGAGCAGTACTTC
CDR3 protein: CAWSAKGADEQYF

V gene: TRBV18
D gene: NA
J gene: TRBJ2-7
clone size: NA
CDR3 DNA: TGTGCCAGCTCTTCTCGTTGGAGGTACGAGCAGTACTTC
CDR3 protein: CASSSRWRYEQYF

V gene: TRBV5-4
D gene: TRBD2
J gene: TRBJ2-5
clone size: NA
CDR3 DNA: TGTGCCAGCAGTCCGACTAGCGGATTCCAAGAGACCCAGTACTTC
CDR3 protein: CASSPTSGFQETQYF

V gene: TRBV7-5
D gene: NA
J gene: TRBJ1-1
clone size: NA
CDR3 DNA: TGTGTCAGAAGCTTAGTACCTCCCCCCTGGCAGTTCGAAGCTTTCTTT
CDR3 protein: CVRSLVPPPWQFEAFF

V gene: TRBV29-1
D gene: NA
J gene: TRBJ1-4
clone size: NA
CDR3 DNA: TGCAGCGTTGTGACGGGAGGACATGAAAAACTGTTTTTT
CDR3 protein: CSVVTGGHEKLFF

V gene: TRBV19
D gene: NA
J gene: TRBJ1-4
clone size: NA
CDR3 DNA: TGTGCCAGTAAGAGGGAGATCGATGAAAAACTGTTTTTT
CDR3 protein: CASKREIDEKLFF

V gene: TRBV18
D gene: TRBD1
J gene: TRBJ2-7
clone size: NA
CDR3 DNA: TGTGCCAGCTCCCGGACAGGGCCTTACGAGCAGTACTTC
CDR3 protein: CASSRTGPYEQYF

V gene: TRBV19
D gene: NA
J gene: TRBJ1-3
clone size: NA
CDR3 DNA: TGTGCCAGTATCGAGTCGACAGGTTCTGGAAACACCATATATTTT
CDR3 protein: CASIESTGSGNTIYF

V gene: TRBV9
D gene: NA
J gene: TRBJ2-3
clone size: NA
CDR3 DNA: TGTGCCAGCAGCGCCCCTAGCACAGATACGCAGTATTTT
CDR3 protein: CASSAPSTDTQYF

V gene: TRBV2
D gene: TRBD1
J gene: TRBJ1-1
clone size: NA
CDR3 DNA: TGTGCCAGCATGTCTCGGACAGGGGGCACGAACACTGAAGCTTTCTTT
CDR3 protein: CASMSRTGGTNTEAFF

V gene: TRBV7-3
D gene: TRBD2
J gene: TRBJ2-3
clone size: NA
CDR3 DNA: TGTGCCAGCAGCTCCCCTAGCGGGGGGCCCACAGATACGCAGTATTTT
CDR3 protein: CASSSPSGGPTDTQYF

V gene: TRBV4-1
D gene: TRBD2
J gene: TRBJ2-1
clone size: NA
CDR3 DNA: TGCGCCAGCAGTAATGAGGGGCTAGATCGGGCTAGCGGGGGGGGGAATGAGCAGTTCTTC
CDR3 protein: CASSNEGLDRASGGGNEQFF

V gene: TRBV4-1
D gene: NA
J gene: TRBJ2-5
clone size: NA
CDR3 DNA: TGCGCCAGCAGCCAATTTCCCAGTACAGGAAACCCCACAGAGACCCAGTACTTC
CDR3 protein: CASSQFPSTGNPTETQYF

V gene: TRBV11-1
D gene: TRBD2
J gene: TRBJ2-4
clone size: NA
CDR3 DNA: TGTGCCAGCAGCACCACGGCGGCTAGCGGGGCGGTAGCCAAAAACATTCAGTACTTC
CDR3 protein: CASSTTAASGAVAKNIQYF

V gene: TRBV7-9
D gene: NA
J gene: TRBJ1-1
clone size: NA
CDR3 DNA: TGTGCCAGCAGCTTATCGGGAGGTGGGTTCACTGAAGCTTTCTTT
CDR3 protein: CASSLSGGGFTEAFF

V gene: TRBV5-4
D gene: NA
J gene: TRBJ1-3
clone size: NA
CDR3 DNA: TGTGCCAGCAGCTTAATCGGAGGACCGAACTCTGGAAACACCATATATTTT
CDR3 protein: CASSLIGGPNSGNTIYF

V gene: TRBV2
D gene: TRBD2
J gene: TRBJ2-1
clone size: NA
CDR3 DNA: TGTGCCAGCAGTGAAACGGGGGGGCCCTACAATGAGCAGTTCTTC
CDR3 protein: CASSETGGPYNEQFF

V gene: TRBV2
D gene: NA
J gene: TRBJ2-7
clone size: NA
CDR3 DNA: TGTGCCAGCAGTGAAGCCCCAGGAGGGAAGTACTTC
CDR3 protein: CASSEAPGGKYF

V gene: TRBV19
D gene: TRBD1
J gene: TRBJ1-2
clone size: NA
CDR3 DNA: TGTGCCAGTAGTACCCAGGGGGCGTCTAACTATGGCTACACCTTC
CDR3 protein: CASSTQGASNYGYTF

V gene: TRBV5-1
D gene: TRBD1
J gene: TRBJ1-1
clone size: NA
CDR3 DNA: TGCGCCAGCAGCGTACAGGGGAGTAGTGCTGAAGCTTTCTTT
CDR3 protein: CASSVQGSSAEAFF

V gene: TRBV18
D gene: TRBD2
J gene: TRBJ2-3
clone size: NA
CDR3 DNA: TGTGCCAGCTCACCGGACTCCCCGGGGGGGGATACGCAGTATTTT
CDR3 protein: CASSPDSPGGDTQYF

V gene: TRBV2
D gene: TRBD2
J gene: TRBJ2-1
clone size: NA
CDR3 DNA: TGTGCCAGCATTGAGCGGGGGCGCAGGAGTGAGCAGTTCTTC
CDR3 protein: CASIERGRRSEQFF

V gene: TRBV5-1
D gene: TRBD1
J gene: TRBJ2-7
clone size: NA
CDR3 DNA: TGCGCCAGCAGCTTGGGGGACAGTTTATCTTACGAGCAGTACTTC
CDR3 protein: CASSLGDSLSYEQYF

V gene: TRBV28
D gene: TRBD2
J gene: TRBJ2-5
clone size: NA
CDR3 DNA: TGTGCCAGCAGTCCGCCCCGGGAGGCCCAGTACTTC
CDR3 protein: CASSPPREAQYF

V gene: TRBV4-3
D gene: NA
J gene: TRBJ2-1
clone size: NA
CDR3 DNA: TGCGCCAGCAGCCTGAGACAGGGAGGTTACGTGGGCAATGAGCAGTTCTTC
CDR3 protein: CASSLRQGGYVGNEQFF